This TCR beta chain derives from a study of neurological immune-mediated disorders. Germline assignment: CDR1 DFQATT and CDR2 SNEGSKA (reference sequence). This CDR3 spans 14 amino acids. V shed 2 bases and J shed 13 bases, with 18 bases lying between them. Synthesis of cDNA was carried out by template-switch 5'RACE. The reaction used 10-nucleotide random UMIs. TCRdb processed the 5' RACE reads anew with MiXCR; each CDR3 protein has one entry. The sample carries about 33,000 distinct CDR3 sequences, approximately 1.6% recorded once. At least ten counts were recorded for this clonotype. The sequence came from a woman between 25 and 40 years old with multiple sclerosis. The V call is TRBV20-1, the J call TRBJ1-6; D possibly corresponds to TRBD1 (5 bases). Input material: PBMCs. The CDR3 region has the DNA TGCAGTGCTAGATCGGCGGGGGGACTCGGCCCCCTCCACTTT. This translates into CSARSAGGLGPLHF.